The T cell receptor beta chain described here comes from a study of response to subunit inactivated influenza vaccine. This clonotype was recorded many times. Its antigen remains unidentified. General study points: That few new T cells are recruited by each seasonal influenza vaccination was the authors' suggestion.

MiXCR, run by TCRdb on the RT-PCR reads, gives a single entry per CDR3 protein. The sample yields hundreds of thousands of distinct CDR3 sequences, roughly 12% seen once. Per the germline V gene, CDR1 is SGHRS and CDR2 is YFSETQ. CDR3 length equals 16 residues. The trim removed 4 bases at V and 3 bases at J, leaving 10 bases unmatched. The chain joins TRBV5-1 to TRBJ2-3, with TRBD2 matching 8 bases. This TCR came from a middle-aged man who received an inactivated influenza vaccine. This specimen consisted of PBMCs from blood, obtained on the day of vaccination. The CDR3 is CASSPGPGGPTDTQYF. CDR3 nucleotide sequence: TGCGCCAGCAGCCCCGGCCCGGGAGGGCCTACAGATACGCAGTATTTT.